The 9 T cell receptor beta chains in this list originate from one sample, sequenced in a study of control samples from healthy donors and cancer patients. Clones were read by immunoSEQ multiplex PCR, and TCRdb kept only the in-frame ones, dropping some. There are fewer than 250,000 clones in the sample, with 2.2% held by the top ten. Sample: blood. These receptors were taken from a woman aged 30 to 39 in good health.

The genes are TRBV21-1 and TRBJ2-2; TRBD1 was called by the table and not checked on the DNA. TRBV21-1 corresponds to a pseudogene. The length of the CDR3 is 18 residues. The CDR3 nucleotides are TGTGCCAGCAGCTCTCATACTCGGGACAGGGGCGACACCGGGGAGCTGTTTTTT. Its translation is CASSSHTRDRGDTGELFF.

The chain uses TRBV28 and TRBJ1-5, with 7 nucleotides matching TRBD1. There are 13 residues in the CDR3. Germline loops: CDR1 MDHEN, CDR2 SYDVKM. With V trimmed by 8 bases and J by 7 bases, 8 bases remained unmatched. The chain's CDR3 is CASGNLGGQPQHF. CDR3 DNA: TGTGCCAGCGGTAACTTAGGGGGCCAGCCCCAGCATTTT.

The V and J genes are TRBV30 and TRBJ1-1; TRBD1 is a possible D gene (6 bases). CDR1 is GTSNPN, CDR2 SVGIG, per germline (reference sequence). Trimming shortened V by 0 bases and J by 5 bases, and 16 bases separated the two germline ends. The CDR3 has 15 residues. Here the CDR3 DNA reads TGTGCCTGGAGTGTACGGAGGGGGAGAGGGACTGAAGCTTTCTTT. Translated: CAWSVRRGRGTEAFF. Full variable domain (remainder filled in from reference TRBV30 and TRBJ1-1): SQTIHQWPATLVQPVGSPLSLECTVEGTSNPNLYWYRQAAGRGLQLLFYSVGIGQISSEVPQNLSASRPQDRQFILSSKKLLLSDSGFYLCAWSVRRGRGTEAFFGQGTRLTVV.

The chain links TRBV28 to TRBJ2-7, with TRBD1 identical over 10 bases. The V segment lost 3 bases and the J segment 2 bases; nucleotides outside the gene matches: 1. CDR3 length: 14 residues. Germline V gives CDR1 MDHEN, CDR2 SYDVKM. The CDR3 region has the DNA TGTGCCAGCAGTTTCGGGACAGGGGCCTACGAGCAGTACTTC. Translation: CASSFGTGAYEQYF.

The chain is built from TRBV28 and TRBJ2-4, with D perhaps matching TRBD1 (5 bases). The CDR3 is 16 residues long. V lost 6 bases and J lost 6, with 21 bases in between. Germline V gene data show CDR1 as MDHEN and CDR2 as SYDVKM. In DNA form, the CDR3 reads TGTGCCAGCAGGCCCCCGACAGCTCTGCAGATAAACATTCAGTACTTC. Encoded protein: CASRPPTALQINIQYF.

The J gene is TRBJ2-3, the V gene TRBV21-1; no DNA check was done on the table's D call, TRBD2. TRBV21-1 is termed a pseudogene. The CDR3 runs to 12 residues. DNA of the CDR3: TGTGCCAGCAAGCATGGCACAGATACGCAGTATTTT. Encoded protein: CASKHGTDTQYF.

The chain carries TRBV19 and TRBJ2-3; tentatively, D is TRBD2 (5 bases). The CDR3 contains 14 residues. The V gene's germline CDR1 is LNHDA and CDR2 SQIVND (reference sequence). Trimming pared 3 bases from V and 3 bases from J, leaving 10 bases between. CDR3 DNA: TGTGCCAGTAGTATTGGGCTAGCTACAGATACGCAGTATTTT. Protein sequence: CASSIGLATDTQYF.

The chain links TRBV7-2 to TRBJ2-6, with a tentative D call TRBD2 (6 bases). Trimming pared 5 bases from V and 2 bases from J, leaving 13 bases between. The CDR3 runs to 16 residues. Germline-derived CDR1 and CDR2 are SGHTA and FQGNSA. The CDR3 spells CASSLRWGAGANVLTF. DNA of the CDR3: TGTGCCAGCAGCCTACGGTGGGGGGCTGGGGCCAACGTCCTGACTTTC.

This chain uses TRBV21-1 with TRBJ1-4; the table's D call TRBD1 went unverified against the DNA. TRBV21-1 is a recognized pseudogene. This CDR3 is built from 13 residues. CDR3 nucleotide sequence: TGTGCCAGCGGTGACAGGGGGGTGAGGGAACTGTTTTTT. As protein: CASGDRGVRELFF.